A selection of T cell receptor beta chains follows, all from one sample in a study of blood T cells in healthy people across ages. TCRdb re-analysed the 5' RACE reads in MiXCR, keeping a single row per CDR3 protein. The table has over a million distinct CDR3 sequences, roughly 43% seen once. The sequenced material came from blood. The source of these receptors is a woman in her late teens or twenties in good health. Both conserved end residues are part of each CDR3. Each record gives: clone size, J gene, D gene, V gene, CDR3 protein, CDR3 DNA. The D gene is left open where the match is weak. Expanded clones get a size class; other rows say once, few or many, or leave the size out.

>NA|TRBJ2-3|NA|TRBV4-3
CASSQAPVGVRTDTQYF
TGCGCCAGCAGCCAAGCGCCCGTAGGCGTCCGCACAGATACGCAGTATTTT
>once|TRBJ1-5|NA|TRBV27
CASSLWGISNQPQHF
TGTGCCAGCAGTTTGTGGGGGATTAGCAATCAGCCCCAGCATTTT
>NA|TRBJ2-5|TRBD1|TRBV28
CASSSLTGAGETQYF
TGTGCCAGCAGTTCCCTCACAGGGGCGGGAGAGACCCAGTACTTC
>NA|TRBJ2-3|NA|TRBV20-1
CSAELQGHSTDTQYF
TGCAGTGCTGAACTGCAGGGGCATAGCACAGATACGCAGTATTTT
>few|TRBJ1-2|NA|TRBV14
CASRPILGADGYTF
TGTGCCAGCAGGCCCATTCTGGGGGCGGATGGCTACACCTTC
>few|TRBJ2-1|NA|TRBV7-2
CASSLLPLLFF
TGTGCCAGCAGCTTACTTCCTCTATTGTTCTTC
>once|TRBJ1-2|NA|TRBV6-1
CASSEFQGLGYTF
TGTGCCAGCAGTGAATTTCAGGGTCTTGGCTACACCTTC
>NA|TRBJ2-1|TRBD2|TRBV15
CATSRGAGGGNNEQFF
TGTGCCACCAGCAGAGGGGCGGGAGGTGGAAACAATGAGCAGTTCTTC
>NA|TRBJ2-5|NA|TRBV5-1
CASSLPANNEQYF
TGCGCCAGCAGCTTGCCAGCTAACAATGAGCAGTACTTC
>few|TRBJ2-6|TRBD1|TRBV2
CASALLRTGRNSGANVLTF
TGTGCCAGCGCACTACTCCGGACAGGGAGGAACTCTGGGGCCAACGTCCTGACTTTC
>NA|TRBJ2-3|NA|TRBV6-2/TRBV6-3
CASSTGESDTQYF
TGTGCCAGCAGTACGGGGGAAAGTGATACGCAGTATTTT
>NA|TRBJ2-1|NA|TRBV28
CASSPFPSGNEQFF
TGTGCCAGCAGTCCCTTCCCAAGCGGGAATGAGCAGTTCTTC
>few|TRBJ2-1|NA|TRBV12-5
CASGLESWEPEIHEQFF
TGTGCTAGTGGTTTGGAGAGCTGGGAGCCCGAAATCCATGAGCAGTTCTTC
>few|TRBJ2-1|NA|TRBV12-3/TRBV12-4
CASGHRGRGVNEQFF
TGTGCCAGCGGACACAGGGGGCGGGGGGTGAATGAGCAGTTCTTC
>few|TRBJ1-6|NA|TRBV9
CASSVEVLLNSPLHF
TGTGCCAGCAGCGTAGAAGTCCTCCTTAATTCACCCCTCCACTTT
>few|TRBJ1-1|NA|TRBV2
CASSEHPMNTEAFF
TGTGCCAGCAGTGAACACCCTATGAACACTGAAGCTTTCTTT
>NA|TRBJ2-3|TRBD2|TRBV3-1
CASSQDLSLAGVADTQYF
TGTGCCAGCAGCCAAGATTTATCACTAGCGGGGGTTGCAGATACGCAGTATTTT
>few|TRBJ2-1|NA|TRBV7-2
CASSSPPGNNEQFF
TGTGCCAGCAGCAGCCCACCAGGAAACAATGAGCAGTTCTTC
>NA|TRBJ1-4|NA|TRBV4-2
CASSQSHREGEKLFF
TGTGCCAGCAGCCAAAGTCACAGGGAAGGTGAAAAACTGTTTTTT
>few|TRBJ2-3|NA|TRBV5-6
CASSLDLRGTDTQYF
TGTGCCAGCAGTCTCGATCTGAGAGGCACAGATACGCAGTATTTT
>NA|TRBJ2-7|TRBD2|TRBV6-2/TRBV6-3
CASRPTPGLAGLKGSYNEQYF
TGTGCCAGCAGACCTACACCGGGACTAGCGGGACTTAAGGGTTCCTACAATGAGCAGTACTTC
>NA|TRBJ2-1|TRBD1|TRBV25-1
CASSEGGTGDGNEQFF
TGTGCCAGCAGTGAGGGCGGGACAGGGGACGGGAATGAGCAGTTCTTC
>once|TRBJ1-2|NA|TRBV7-9
CASSTLAGNYGYTF
TGTGCCAGCAGCACTCTAGCAGGGAACTATGGCTACACCTTC